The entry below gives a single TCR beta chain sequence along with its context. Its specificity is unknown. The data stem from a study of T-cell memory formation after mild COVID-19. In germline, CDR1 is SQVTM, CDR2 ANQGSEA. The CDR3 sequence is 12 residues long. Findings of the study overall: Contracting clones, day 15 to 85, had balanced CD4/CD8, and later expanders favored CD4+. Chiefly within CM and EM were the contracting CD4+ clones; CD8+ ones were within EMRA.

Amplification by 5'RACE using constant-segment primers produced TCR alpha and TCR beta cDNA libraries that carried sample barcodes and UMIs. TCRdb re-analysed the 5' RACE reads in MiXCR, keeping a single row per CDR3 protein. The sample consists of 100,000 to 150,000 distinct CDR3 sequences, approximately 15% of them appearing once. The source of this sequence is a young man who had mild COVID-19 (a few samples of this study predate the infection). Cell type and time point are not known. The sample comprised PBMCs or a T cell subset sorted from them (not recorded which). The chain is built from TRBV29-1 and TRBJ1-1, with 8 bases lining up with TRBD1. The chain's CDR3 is CRAGGLNTEAFF. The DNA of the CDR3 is TGCAGGGCAGGGGGCTTGAACACTGAAGCTTTCTTT.